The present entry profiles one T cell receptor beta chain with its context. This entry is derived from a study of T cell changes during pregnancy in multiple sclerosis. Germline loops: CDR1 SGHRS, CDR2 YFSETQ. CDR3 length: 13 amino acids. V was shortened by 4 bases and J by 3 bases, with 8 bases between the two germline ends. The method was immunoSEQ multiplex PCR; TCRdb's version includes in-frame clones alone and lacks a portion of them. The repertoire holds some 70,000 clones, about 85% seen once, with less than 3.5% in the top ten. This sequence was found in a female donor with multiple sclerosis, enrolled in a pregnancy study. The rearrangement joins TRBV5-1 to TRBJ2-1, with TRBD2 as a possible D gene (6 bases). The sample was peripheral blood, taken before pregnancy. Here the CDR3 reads CASSLDYYNEQFF. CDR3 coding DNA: TGCGCCAGCAGCCTGGACTACTACAATGAGCAGTTCTTC. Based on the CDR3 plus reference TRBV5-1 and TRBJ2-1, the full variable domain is KAGVTQTPRYLIKTRGQQVTLSCSPISGHRSVSWYQQTPGQGLQFLFEYFSETQRNKGNFPGRFSGRQFSNSRSEMNVSTLELGDSALYLCASSLDYYNEQFFGPGTRLTVL.